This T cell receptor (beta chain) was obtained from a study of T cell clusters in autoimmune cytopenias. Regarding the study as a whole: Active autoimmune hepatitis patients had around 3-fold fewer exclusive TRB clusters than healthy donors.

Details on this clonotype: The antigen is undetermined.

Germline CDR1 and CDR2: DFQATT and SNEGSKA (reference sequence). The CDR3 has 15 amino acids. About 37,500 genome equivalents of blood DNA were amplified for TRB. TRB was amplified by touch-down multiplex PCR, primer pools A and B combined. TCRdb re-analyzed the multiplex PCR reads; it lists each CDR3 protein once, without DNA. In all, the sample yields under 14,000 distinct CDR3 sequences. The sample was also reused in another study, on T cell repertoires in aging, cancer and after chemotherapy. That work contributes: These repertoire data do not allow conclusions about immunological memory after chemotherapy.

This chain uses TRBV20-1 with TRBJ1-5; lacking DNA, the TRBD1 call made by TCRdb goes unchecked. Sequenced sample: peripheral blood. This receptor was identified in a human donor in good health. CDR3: CSATSAGGDYQPQHF.